This T cell receptor (beta chain) was found in a study of T cells in narcolepsy. Measured with immunoSEQ multiplex PCR; TCRdb has only the in-frame clones, and not every one. The data show some 34,000 clones, about 80% seen once. Study results and caveats: In some patient and control memory CD4+ samples, autoreactive clones were absent.

CDR3 length: 15 residues. V was clipped by 0 bases and J by 2 bases; unmatched bases: 4. The germline CDR1 and CDR2 sequences are SGHRS and YFSETQ. In regard to this clone: What it binds is unknown.

This TCR came from a human donor in good health. The J gene is TRBJ2-7, the V gene TRBV5-1; 8 bases are a match to TRBD1. Specimen: memory (CD45RA-) CD4+ T cells from blood. CDR3 sequence reads: CASSLGQGPTYEQYF. CDR3 coding DNA: TGCGCCAGCAGCTTGGGACAGGGGCCGACCTACGAGCAGTACTTC.